This T cell receptor (beta chain) was profiled in a study of T-cell reconstitution after alpha-beta-depleted transplantation in children. Study-wide findings and caveats: T-cell counts and diversity at one year following transplant were attributed mainly to newly produced T cells. After transplant, high TCRbeta diversity at day 60 in some patients arose from surviving recipient T cells and thymic progenitors.

The TCRbeta library was prepared with unique molecular identifiers. A single record per CDR3 protein comes from TCRdb applying MiXCR to the PCR reads. The sample contains around 960,000 distinct CDR3 sequences, about 26% of which appear only once. Germline V gene sequence: CDR1 SGHRS, CDR2 YFSETQ. This CDR3 comprises 15 residues. The germline V and J ends were trimmed by 5 bases and 8 bases, with 19 bases remaining between them. Concerning this clonotype itself: Its antigen is as yet unknown.

This receptor was identified in a boy in the first two years of life who had a stem cell transplant for SCID, so the T cells may come from the graft donor. The chain joins TRBV5-1 to TRBJ1-4, with D perhaps matching TRBD1 (5 bases). The sequencing used PBMCs, mostly from graft donor cells, collected 360 days after TCRalphabeta/CD19-depleted stem cell transplant. The CDR3 reads CASRRTPGTGEKLFF. The CDR3 DNA follows: TGCGCCAGCAGAAGGACCCCGGGGACGGGGGAAAAACTGTTTTTT.